Listed here is a single TCR beta chain. Its target is unknown. Profiling relied on immunoSEQ multiplex PCR, and the TCRdb table lists in-frame clones only, not all of them. This table holds about 41,000 clones, around 69% found once. The time point was: cycle 4 day 1 (C4D1), after more than 5 weeks of nivolumab. Each patient's relapse followed autologous stem cell transplantation, and brentuximab vedotin exposure varied. Germline V gene data show CDR1 as LGHNT and CDR2 as FRNRAP. V lost 3 bases and J lost 9; bases outside the gene matches: 12. CDR3 length: 15 residues. The entry originates in a study of PD-1 blockade in classical Hodgkin lymphoma. Study outcomes and limitations: CD4+ TCR diversity climbed significantly by C4D1, unlike CD8+ TCR diversity.

This rearrangement joins TRBV12-5 to TRBJ2-7; TRBD1 matches at 9 bases. The TCR originated in a human donor with classical Hodgkin lymphoma. The sample consisted of peripheral blood mononuclear cells (PBMCs), taken before the fourth cycle of nivolumab. CDR3 amino acids: CASGFGTGRRWWQYF. CDR3 in DNA: TGTGCTAGTGGTTTCGGGACAGGGAGAAGGTGGTGGCAGTACTTC.